These 32 T cell receptor beta chains originate from one sample sequenced in a study of shared clonotypes between healthy human individuals. TCRdb's table, derived via immunoSEQ multiplex PCR, lists solely in-frame clones and lacks some. This sample carries around 500,000 clones, approximately 80% of them seen once, and the ten largest clones take roughly 13%. Sequencing used PBMCs. These receptors were collected from a woman between 35 and 50 years old in good health. Some clones in this sample may be carry-over from other donors' samples.

The V gene is TRBV11-2, the J gene TRBJ2-7; TRBD2 might be the D (5 bases). CDR3 length: 15 residues. V was shortened by 0 bases and J by 0 bases, with 9 bases between the two germline ends. Germline values: CDR1 SGHAT, CDR2 FQNNGV. CDR3 sequence reads: CASSLENGVSYEQYF. In nucleotides, the CDR3 is TGTGCCAGCAGCTTAGAAAACGGGGTCTCCTACGAGCAGTACTTC. The whole variable domain, remainder taken from reference TRBV11-2 and TRBJ2-7, is EAGVAQSPRYKIIEKRQSVAFWCNPISGHATLYWYQQILGQGPKLLIQFQNNGVVDDSQLPKDRFSAERLKGVDSTLKIQPAKLEDSAVYLCASSLENGVSYEQYFGPGTRLTVT.

This clone was counted a single time. Compared with germline, one end of the junction differs, possibly owing to a read error. The same CDR3 can be traced to other DNA sequences in this sample. This chain links TRBV7-2 with TRBJ1-1; 8 nucleotides match TRBD1. CDR1 and CDR2 from the germline V gene are SGHTA and FQGNSA. CDR3 length: 15 amino acids. As DNA, the CDR3 is TGTGCCAGCAGCTTGGGGGACAGGAGGAACACTGAGGCTTTCTTT. Protein: CASSLGDRRNTEAFF. Variable domain in full (rest from reference TRBV7-2 and TRBJ1-1): GAGVSQSPSNKVTEKGKDVELRCDPISGHTALYWYRQSLGQGLEFLIYFQGNSAPDKSGLPSDRFSAERTGGSVSTLTIQRTQQEDSAVYLCASSLGDRRNTEAFFGQGTRLTVV.

J is TRBJ1-5 and V is TRBV4-1; D gene ambiguous. CDR1 and CDR2 from the germline V gene are MGHRA and YSYEKL. Trimming shortened V by 0 bases and J by 5 bases, and 8 bases separated the two germline ends. The CDR3 is 14 amino acids. Here the CDR3 reads CASSQDQPDQPQHF. Here the CDR3 DNA reads TGCGCCAGCAGCCAAGATCAGCCAGATCAGCCCCAGCATTTT.

CDR3 in DNA: TGTGCCAGCAGCTCCCGGGACTTCTCTGGGGCCAACGTCCTGACTTTC. This sequence encodes CASSSRDFSGANVLTF. J is TRBJ2-6 and V is TRBV7-2; D is perhaps TRBD2 (6 bases). Trimming removed 4 bases from V and 0 bases from J, with 10 bases in between. The CDR3 consists of 16 residues. CDR1 and CDR2 from the germline V gene are SGHTA and FQGNSA.

This clone was found a few times. The genes are TRBV5-4 and TRBJ2-7, with TRBD2 as a possible D gene (5 bases). CDR3 size: 16 residues. V was cut by 0 bases and J by 1 base, with 14 bases left in between. Germline CDR1 is SGHNT and CDR2 is YYREEE (reference sequence). CDR3 sequence reads: CASSLVVATYSYEQYF. The CDR3 region has the DNA TGTGCCAGCAGCTTGGTGGTAGCGACTTATTCCTACGAGCAGTACTTC.

A few counts support this clone. The J gene is TRBJ2-2, the V gene TRBV11-1; D ambiguous. The CDR3 is made up of 14 amino acids. The germline V gene encodes CDR1 SGHAT and CDR2 FQDESV (reference sequence). V dropped 5 bases and J dropped 1 base, with 8 bases sitting between them. The CDR3 protein is CASSTIRNTGELFF. The CDR3, as DNA: TGTGCCAGCAGCACCATCAGGAACACCGGGGAGCTGTTTTTT.

The chain carries TRBV6-1 and TRBJ2-5, with 7 bases aligning to TRBD2. V trimming: 3 bases; J trimming: 5 bases; junction bases outside the gene matches: 6. CDR1 MNHNS and CDR2 SASEGT come from the germline V gene. This CDR3 region has 14 residues. DNA for the CDR3: TGTGCCAGCAGTGAGGGAGGGGCGGGGGAGACCCAGTACTTC. Translated, it gives CASSEGGAGETQYF.

This chain uses TRBV4-2 with TRBJ2-2; D is possibly TRBD2 (5 bases). The CDR3 runs to 15 residues. Germline assignment: CDR1 LGHNA and CDR2 YNFKEQ. Trimming stripped 5 bases from V and 0 bases from J, with 10 bases between. As DNA, the CDR3 is TGTGCCAGCAGCTTACCCGGGACGAACACCGGGGAGCTGTTTTTT. This encodes CASSLPGTNTGELFF.

Comment on this clone: Other DNA sequences in the sample encode the same CDR3. The gene calls are TRBV7-3 and TRBJ1-1; D ambiguous. CDR3 length: 13 residues. Germline loops: CDR1 SGHTA, CDR2 FQGTGA. V was trimmed by 5 bases and J by 1 base, leaving 8 bases between them. The CDR3 loop reads CASSPTGNTEAFF. The CDR3 DNA follows: TGTGCCAGCAGCCCGACGGGGAACACTGAAGCTTTCTTT.

The rearrangement links TRBV6-1 to TRBJ1-2, with a tentative D call TRBD1 (5 bases). Looked up from germline, CDR1 is MNHNS and CDR2 is SASEGT. CDR3 length: 15 amino acids. V gave up 6 bases and J gave up 8 bases, with 22 bases separating them. CDR3 region: CASRGTFSYLGGYTF. CDR3 in DNA: TGTGCCAGCAGGGGGACCTTTAGTTATTTGGGGGGCTACACCTTC.

This chain joins TRBV5-1 and TRBJ2-1; TRBD1 matches 7 bases. Per the germline V gene, CDR1 is SGHRS and CDR2 is YFSETQ. Trimming took 0 bases from V and 0 from J; bases not matched to a gene: 6. This CDR3 has 17 amino acids. CDR3 coding DNA: TGCGCCAGCAGCTTGGAACCGGGACAGAGCTCCTACAATGAGCAGTTCTTC. It specifies CASSLEPGQSSYNEQFF.

The V call is TRBV6-6, the J call TRBJ1-5; 7 nucleotides line up with TRBD1. The trim removed 6 bases at V and 0 bases at J, leaving 8 bases unmatched. Germline V gene lookup returns CDR1 MNHNY and CDR2 SVGAGI (reference sequence). There are 16 residues in the CDR3. CDR3 amino acids: CASRRDSTYSNQPQHF. The CDR3 DNA reads as TGTGCCAGCAGGCGGGACAGCACCTATAGCAATCAGCCCCAGCATTTT.

This clone was counted ten times or more. The chain recombines TRBV30 with TRBJ1-5; perhaps TRBD1 as D (6 bases). V dropped 2 bases and J dropped 7 bases, with 12 bases sitting between them. Germline CDR1 reads GTSNPN; CDR2 reads SVGIG (reference sequence). CDR3 length: 13 amino acids. This CDR3 reads CAWSLRGTQPQHF. The CDR3 bases are TGTGCCTGGAGTCTCCGGGGGACACAGCCCCAGCATTTT.

As regards this clone: Different DNA sequences within this sample yield the same CDR3. The rearrangement links TRBV7-3 to TRBJ2-1; TRBD2 matches 11 bases. Germline lookup yields CDR1 SGHTA and CDR2 FQGTGA. The CDR3 totals 14 residues. V gave up 5 bases and J gave up 6 bases; unmatched junction bases: 3. DNA for the CDR3: TGTGCCAGCAGCCTCGGGACTAGCGGCAATGAGCAGTTCTTC. Translated, it gives CASSLGTSGNEQFF.

There are a few counts of this clone. This rearrangement joins TRBV19 to TRBJ1-1; D might be TRBD1 (6 bases). Trimming stripped 7 bases from V and 0 bases from J, with 15 bases between. The germline V gene encodes CDR1 LNHDA and CDR2 SQIVND (reference sequence). This CDR3 has 15 amino acids. The CDR3 is CASNRGGAVNTEAFF. As DNA, the CDR3 is TGTGCCAGTAATCGGGGGGGCGCAGTGAACACTGAAGCTTTCTTT.

This clone was detected once. The CDR3 nucleotides are TGTGCCAGCACCCATCGAGGGGTTAATGAAAAACTGTTTTTT. Amino acid sequence: CASTHRGVNEKLFF. The chain carries TRBV27 and TRBJ1-4; D is perhaps TRBD1 (5 bases). The CDR3 is made up of 14 amino acids. Trimming removed 7 bases from V and 4 bases from J, with 13 bases in between. Germline V gene sequence: CDR1 MNHEY, CDR2 SMNVEV (reference sequence).

For this clone: One base separates it from a far larger clone, so it is likely a read error. The CDR3 is CARSIPGLGAQALFF. For the CDR3, the DNA is TGTGCCCGTAGTATACCCGGACTCGGAGCGCAAGCACTGTTTTTT. This chain uses TRBV19 with TRBJ1-4, with D uncertain. CDR3 size: 15 residues. Germline CDR1 is LNHDA and CDR2 is SQIVND (reference sequence). Drawing the rest from reference TRBV19 and TRBJ1-4, the complete variable domain is DGGITQSPKYLFRKEGQNVTLSCEQNLNHDAMYWYRQDPGQGLRLIYYSQIVNDFQKGDIAEGYSVSREKKESFPLTVTSAQKNPTAFYLCARSIPGLGAQALFFGSGTQLSVL.

The V gene is TRBV28, the J gene TRBJ1-2, with D perhaps TRBD1 (6 bases). The V gene lost 3 bases and the J gene lost 4 bases, with 15 bases spanning the gap. Per germline, CDR1 MDHEN and CDR2 SYDVKM. This CDR3 contains 15 residues. The CDR3 coding sequence is TGTGCCAGCAGTTTTACCCATGGGGGCGGCTATGGCTACACCTTC. This translates into CASSFTHGGGYGYTF.

This clone turned up a few times. V usage is TRBV7-6 and J usage is TRBJ1-2, with 7 bases aligning to TRBD1. Looked up from germline, CDR1 is SGHVS and CDR2 is FNYEAQ. Trimming removed 4 bases from V and 1 base from J; junction bases left unmatched: 12. The CDR3 sequence is 17 residues long. For the CDR3, the DNA is TGTGCCAGCAGCTCCTGGGCCAACAGGGGATTTAACTATGGCTACACCTTC. This sequence encodes CASSSWANRGFNYGYTF.

Regarding this clone: A read error likely explains this, since a far larger clone differs by one base. The chain has TRBV29-1 and TRBJ2-5; 7 bases match TRBD1. CDR1 and CDR2 from the germline V gene are SQVTM and ANQGSEA. With 3 bases clipped from V and 4 bases from J, the junction kept 11 bases outside the gene matches. The CDR3 covers 15 residues. The CDR3 loop reads CSVDPHDRVGETQYF. Here the CDR3 DNA reads TGCAGCGTTGACCCCCATGACAGGGTTGGAGAGACCCAGTACTTC.

The rearrangement joins TRBV6-5 to TRBJ2-7, with 10 bases fitting TRBD2. The V and J ends lost 5 bases and 4 bases, in that order; junction bases with no gene match: 5. The CDR3 has 14 residues. CDR1 is MNHEY, CDR2 SVGAGI, per germline. The CDR3 spells CASSASGSYYEQYF. CDR3 in DNA: TGTGCCAGCAGTGCTAGCGGGAGTTATTACGAGCAGTACTTC.

J is TRBJ1-5 and V is TRBV15, with D uncertain. From germline, CDR1 is LNHNV and CDR2 YYDKDF (reference sequence). The CDR3 has 16 amino acids. V was clipped by 0 bases and J by 0 bases, with 9 bases between them. CDR3 sequence (DNA): TGTGCCACCAGCAGAGAAGGCAGCCTTAGCAATCAGCCCCAGCATTTT. This codes for CATSREGSLSNQPQHF.

This sequence joins TRBV11-2 and TRBJ1-1, with D tentatively TRBD1 (6 bases). Germline V gene data show CDR1 as SGHAT and CDR2 as FQNNGV. This CDR3 is built from 15 residues. The V end lost 4 bases, the J end lost 4 bases, and 16 bases lay between the germline ends. The CDR3 DNA reads as TGTGCCAGCAGCTCGCGTAGGGGACAACCCACTGAAGCTTTCTTT. Translated: CASSSRRGQPTEAFF. The whole variable domain, remainder taken from reference TRBV11-2 and TRBJ1-1, is EAGVAQSPRYKIIEKRQSVAFWCNPISGHATLYWYQQILGQGPKLLIQFQNNGVVDDSQLPKDRFSAERLKGVDSTLKIQPAKLEDSAVYLCASSSRRGQPTEAFFGQGTRLTVV.

Comments on this clone: A much larger clone lies one base from this, so it may be a read error. Other DNA sequences within the sample encode an identical CDR3. The gene calls are TRBV20-1 and TRBJ1-4; D is unresolved. This CDR3 has 11 residues. The germline CDR1 and CDR2 sequences are DFQATT and SNEGSKA (reference sequence). The CDR3 reads CSAARSEKLFF. DNA for the CDR3: TGCAGTGCGGCGAGGTCTGAAAAACTGTTTTTC.

This chain links TRBV21-1 with TRBJ2-1; the D call of TRBD1 is as the table states it, not checked on the DNA. TRBV21-1 is a recognized pseudogene. This CDR3 contains 14 residues. CDR3 sequence (DNA): TGTGCCAGCAGCGGACAGGGGCGACGGGATGAGCAGTTCTTC. It encodes CASSGQGRRDEQFF.

The chain combines TRBV28 with TRBJ2-7; either TRBD1 or TRBD2 may supply D (6 bases each). The CDR3 is 14 residues long. The germline V and J ends were trimmed by 5 bases and 3 bases, with 14 bases remaining between them. Germline V gene sequence: CDR1 MDHEN, CDR2 SYDVKM. The CDR3 protein is CASSGPGAHYEQYF. CDR3 nucleotides: TGTGCCAGCAGTGGCCCGGGGGCCCACTACGAGCAGTACTTC.

A few counts support this clone. The chain joins TRBV10-2 to TRBJ1-1; TRBD1 is a possible D gene (6 bases). CDR3 length: 12 residues. Germline V gene lookup returns CDR1 WSHSY and CDR2 SAAADI. V dropped 7 bases and J dropped 6 bases, with 12 bases sitting between them. The CDR3 DNA follows: TGCGCCAGCAAGGGGGGCAAGGCTGAAGCTTTCTTT. This sequence encodes CASKGGKAEAFF.

This sequence joins TRBV6-1 and TRBJ1-1; D may be TRBD1 (5 bases). Per germline, CDR1 MNHNS and CDR2 SASEGT. Trimming stripped 1 base from V and 0 bases from J, with 9 bases between. This CDR3 is built from 15 residues. CDR3: CASSEGGGVNTEAFF. In DNA form, the CDR3 reads TGTGCCAGCAGTGAAGGTGGAGGGGTGAACACTGAAGCTTTCTTT.

DNA of the CDR3: TGTGCCAGCTCACCGGGCCTCTCTAGCAATCAGCCCCAGCATTTT. It specifies CASSPGLSSNQPQHF. The chain carries TRBV18 and TRBJ1-5; D remains ambiguous. Trimming stripped 3 bases from V and 0 bases from J, with 9 bases between. Germline V gene sequence: CDR1 KGHSH, CDR2 LQKENI. The CDR3 consists of 15 residues.

The chain has TRBV7-9 and TRBJ2-1; D may match TRBD1 or TRBD2 (6 bases each). Trimming pared 5 bases from V and 4 bases from J, leaving 12 bases between. CDR1 and CDR2 from the germline V gene are SEHNR and FQNEAQ (reference sequence). The CDR3 has 14 residues. CDR3 nucleotides: TGTGCCAGCAGCCCCAGGGGACTTTACAATGAGCAGTTCTTC. It codes for CASSPRGLYNEQFF.

The chain recombines TRBV5-5 with TRBJ2-2; D unresolved. The germline CDR1 and CDR2 sequences are SGHKS and YYEKEE (reference sequence). The germline V and J ends were trimmed by 2 bases and 6 bases, with 8 bases remaining between them. CDR3 length: 13 amino acids. The CDR3 here is CASSFQGPGELFF. In nucleotides, the CDR3 is TGTGCCAGCAGCTTTCAAGGGCCCGGGGAGCTGTTTTTT. Full variable domain (rest looked up from reference TRBV5-5 and TRBJ2-2): DAGVTQSPTHLIKTRGQQVTLRCSPISGHKSVSWYQQVLGQGPQFIFQYYEKEERGRGNFPDRFSARQFPNYSSELNVNALLLGDSALYLCASSFQGPGELFFGEGSRLTVL.

The chain carries TRBV27 and TRBJ2-7; D is unresolved. Trimming removed 3 bases at V and 9 bases at J, with 15 bases between. This CDR3 has 13 amino acids. The germline gives CDR1 MNHEY, CDR2 SMNVEV (reference sequence). The CDR3 reads CASSFPSVWRQYF. The CDR3 DNA follows: TGTGCCAGCAGTTTCCCATCAGTTTGGCGGCAGTACTTC.